This TCR beta chain was recorded in a study of a mutant IDH1 vaccine in newly diagnosed glioma. Trimming cost V 2 bases and J 4 bases; bases outside gene matches: 13. This CDR3 is built from 18 residues. Germline-derived CDR1 and CDR2 are LNHDA and SQIVND (reference sequence). Time point indicated: baseline, week 1 (first vaccination visit). Regarding treatment: pre-vaccination baseline after standard-of-care therapy. Only in-frame clones appear in the TCRdb table, and some are missing; sequencing was by immunoSEQ multiplex PCR. This table has roughly 70,000 clones, just over 85% appearing once. This rearrangement joins TRBV19 to TRBJ1-5; 8 positions match TRBD1. The origin of this receptor is a man younger than 40 with glioma. Sequenced material: PBMCs, taken from a glioma patient treated with radiotherapy, temozolomide or both. CDR3 loop: CASSIHWTGRSLNQPQHF. CDR3 coding DNA: TGTGCCAGTAGTATACACTGGACAGGGAGATCGTTAAATCAGCCCCAGCATTTT. Complete variable domain (other parts from reference TRBV19 and TRBJ1-5): DGGITQSPKYLFRKEGQNVTLSCEQNLNHDAMYWYRQDPGQGLRLIYYSQIVNDFQKGDIAEGYSVSREKKESFPLTVTSAQKNPTAFYLCASSIHWTGRSLNQPQHFGDGTRLSIL.